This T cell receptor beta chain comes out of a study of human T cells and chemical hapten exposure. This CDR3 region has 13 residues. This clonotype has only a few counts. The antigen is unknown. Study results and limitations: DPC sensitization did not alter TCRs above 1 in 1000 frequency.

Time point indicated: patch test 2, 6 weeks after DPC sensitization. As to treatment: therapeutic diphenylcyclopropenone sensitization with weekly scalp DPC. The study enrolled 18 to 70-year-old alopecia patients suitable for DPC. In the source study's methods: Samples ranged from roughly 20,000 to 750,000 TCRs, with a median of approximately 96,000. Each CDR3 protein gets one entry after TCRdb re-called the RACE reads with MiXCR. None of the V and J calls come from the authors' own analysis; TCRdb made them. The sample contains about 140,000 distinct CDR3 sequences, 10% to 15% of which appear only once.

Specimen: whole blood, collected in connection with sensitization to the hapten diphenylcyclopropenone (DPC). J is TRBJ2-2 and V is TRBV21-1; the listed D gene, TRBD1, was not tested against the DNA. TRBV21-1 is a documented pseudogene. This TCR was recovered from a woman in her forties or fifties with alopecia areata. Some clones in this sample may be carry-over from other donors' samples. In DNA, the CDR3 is TGTGCCAGCTCCCTGACCGAGGCCGGGGAGCTGTTTTTT. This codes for CASSLTEAGELFF.